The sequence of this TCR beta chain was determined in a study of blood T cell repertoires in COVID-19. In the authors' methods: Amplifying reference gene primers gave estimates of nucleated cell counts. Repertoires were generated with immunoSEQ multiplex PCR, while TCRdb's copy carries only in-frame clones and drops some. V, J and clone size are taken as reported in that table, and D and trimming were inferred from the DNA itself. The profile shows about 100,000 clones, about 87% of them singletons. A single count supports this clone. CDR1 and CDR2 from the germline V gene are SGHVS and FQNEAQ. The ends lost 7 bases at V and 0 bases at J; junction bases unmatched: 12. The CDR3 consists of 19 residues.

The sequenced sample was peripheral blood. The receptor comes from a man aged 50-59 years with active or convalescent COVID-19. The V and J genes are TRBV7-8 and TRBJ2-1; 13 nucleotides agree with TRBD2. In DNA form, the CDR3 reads TGTGCCAGCACCCAAAGACTAGCGGGAGGACCAAGCTCCTACAATGAGCAGTTCTTC. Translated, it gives CASTQRLAGGPSSYNEQFF.